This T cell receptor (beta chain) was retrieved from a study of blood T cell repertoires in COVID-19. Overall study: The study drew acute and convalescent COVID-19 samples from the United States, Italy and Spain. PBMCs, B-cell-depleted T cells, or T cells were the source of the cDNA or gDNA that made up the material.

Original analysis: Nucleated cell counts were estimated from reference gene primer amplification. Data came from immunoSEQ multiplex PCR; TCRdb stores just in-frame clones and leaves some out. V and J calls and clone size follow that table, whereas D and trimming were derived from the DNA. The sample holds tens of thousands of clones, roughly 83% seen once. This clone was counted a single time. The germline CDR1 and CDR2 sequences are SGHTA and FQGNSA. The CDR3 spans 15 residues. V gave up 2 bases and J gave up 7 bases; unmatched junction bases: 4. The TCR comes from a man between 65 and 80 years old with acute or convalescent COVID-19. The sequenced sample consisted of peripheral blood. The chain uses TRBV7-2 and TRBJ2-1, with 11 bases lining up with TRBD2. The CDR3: CASSLTLAGANEQFF. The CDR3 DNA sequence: TGTGCCAGCAGCTTAACACTAGCGGGAGCGAATGAGCAGTTCTTC.